One and the same sample provided the 21 T cell receptor beta chains below, sequenced in a study of control samples from healthy donors and cancer patients. Only in-frame clones appear in the TCRdb table, and some are missing; sequencing was by immunoSEQ multiplex PCR. The sample carries about 51,000 clones, about 90% recorded once. The source material was PBMCs. The receptors derive from a man in his forties or fifties with head and neck cancer.

Comments on this clone: Other nucleotide sequences in the sample specify the same CDR3. This chain's CDR3 is CASSSSLETQYF. CDR3 nucleotides: TGCGCCAGCAGCTCCTCTCTGGAGACCCAGTACTTC. The V and J genes are TRBV5-1 and TRBJ2-5; D is unresolved. V lost 3 bases and J 5 bases, leaving 8 bases between the germline ends. This CDR3 has 12 amino acids. The germline CDR1 and CDR2 sequences are SGHRS and YFSETQ.

This clone was detected once. The V gene is TRBV2, the J gene TRBJ2-5; D ambiguous. Germline V gene lookup returns CDR1 SNHLY and CDR2 FYNNEI. V dropped 5 bases and J dropped 5 bases, with 15 bases sitting between them. This CDR3 is built from 14 residues. The CDR3 sequence: CASSIDSLVETQYF. The CDR3 region has the DNA TGTGCCAGCAGTATAGACTCTCTGGTGGAGACCCAGTACTTC.

The J gene is TRBJ2-1, the V gene TRBV6-2 or TRBV6-3; a weak D match, TRBD2 (5 bases). This CDR3 region has 15 residues. Trimming stripped 6 bases from V and 4 bases from J, with 16 bases between. Per germline, CDR1 MNHEY and CDR2 SVGEGT. The CDR3: CASSLLVPSYNEQFF. The DNA for the CDR3 is TGTGCCAGCAGCCTACTAGTTCCCTCTTACAATGAGCAGTTCTTC.

V is TRBV28 and J is TRBJ1-5, with TRBD1 matching 8 bases. The V segment lost 5 bases and the J segment 5 bases; nucleotides outside the gene matches: 8. From germline, CDR1 is MDHEN and CDR2 SYDVKM. There are 15 residues in the CDR3. CDR3 nucleotide sequence: TGTGCCAGCAGTCCCACGCGGACAGGGCATCAGCCCCAGCATTTT. Translated, it gives CASSPTRTGHQPQHF. The variable domain in full, with the rest retrieved from reference TRBV28 and TRBJ1-5, is DVKVTQSSRYLVKRTGEKVFLECVQDMDHENMFWYRQDPGLGLRLIYFSYDVKMKEKGDIPEGYSVSREKKERFSLILESASTNQTSMYLCASSPTRTGHQPQHFGDGTRLSIL.

CDR3 sequence: CASSESTQGGGYGYTF. CDR3 DNA: TGCGCCAGCAGTGAGTCGACTCAAGGGGGCGGCTATGGCTACACCTTC. The rearrangement joins TRBV10-1 to TRBJ1-2, with 7 nucleotides matching TRBD1. V trimming: 0 bases; J trimming: 4 bases; junction bases outside the gene matches: 8. Germline lookup yields CDR1 WNHNN and CDR2 SYGVQD (reference sequence). CDR3 size: 16 residues.

V is TRBV9 and J is TRBJ2-3; TRBD2 agrees at 8 bases. This CDR3 contains 15 residues. The germline V gene encodes CDR1 SGDLS and CDR2 YYNGEE. V lost 5 bases and J lost 1; bases outside the gene matches: 6. In DNA form, the CDR3 reads TGTGCCAGCAGTGCCGATAGCGGGGGCACAGATACGCAGTATTTT. Translation: CASSADSGGTDTQYF. The variable domain in full, completed from reference TRBV9 and TRBJ2-3, reads DSGVTQTPKHLITATGQRVTLRCSPRSGDLSVYWYQQSLDQGLQFLIQYYNGEERAKGNILERFSAQQFPDLHSELNLSSLELGDSALYFCASSADSGGTDTQYFGPGTRLTVL.

This clone was counted between two and nine times. This sequence joins TRBV9 and TRBJ2-5; 8 bases are shared with TRBD2. Germline lookup yields CDR1 SGDLS and CDR2 YYNGEE. The CDR3 spans 20 residues. The V and J ends lost 0 bases and 4 bases, in that order; junction bases with no gene match: 20. The chain's CDR3 is CASSVAPGLDTDKLRETQYF. CDR3 in DNA: TGTGCCAGCAGCGTAGCGCCGGGACTAGACACCGATAAGCTCCGAGAGACCCAGTACTTC.

This clone appeared a few times. The rearrangement joins TRBV6-5 to TRBJ1-4; the D is unclear. The ends were cut back, 6 bases at V and 8 bases at J, with 13 bases in the middle. Germline lookup yields CDR1 MNHEY and CDR2 SVGAGI. The CDR3 totals 13 residues. Here the CDR3 DNA reads TGTGCCAGCAGACCTCTAATGAGAGAAAAACTGTTTTTT. Amino acids: CASRPLMREKLFF.

The J gene is TRBJ2-6, the V gene TRBV6-4; no definite D call. Per germline, CDR1 MRHNA and CDR2 SNTAGT. The CDR3 covers 14 residues. Trimming pared 6 bases from V and 0 bases from J, leaving 6 bases between. As DNA, the CDR3 is TGTGCCAGCAGCCCAAGCTCTGGGGCCAACGTCCTGACTTTC. It specifies CASSPSSGANVLTF.

This sequence joins TRBV2 and TRBJ2-2; TRBD2 is a possible D gene (7 bases). V lost 2 bases and J lost 0, with 25 bases in between. The germline V gene has CDR1 SNHLY and CDR2 FYNNEI. The CDR3 has 21 amino acids. CDR3 nucleotide sequence: TGTGCCAGCAGTGAATTCGTTAGGGGGGGGACCCAGAAATCGAACACCGGGGAGCTGTTTTTT. It specifies CASSEFVRGGTQKSNTGELFF.

The DNA of the CDR3 is TGCAGCGTTTATCCCCTTGGCTCCACAGATACGCAGTATTTT. Translating it yields CSVYPLGSTDTQYF. The rearrangement links TRBV29-1 to TRBJ2-3; D unresolved. Per germline, CDR1 SQVTM and CDR2 ANQGSEA. V was trimmed by 5 bases and J by 2 bases, leaving 14 bases between them. The CDR3 sequence is 14 residues long.

The sample holds one count of this clone. The rearrangement joins TRBV9 to TRBJ2-1; 7 bases map to TRBD2. The CDR3 is made up of 16 amino acids. V gave up 2 bases and J gave up 6 bases; unmatched junction bases: 11. The germline gives CDR1 SGDLS, CDR2 YYNGEE. In DNA form, the CDR3 reads TGTGCCAGCAGCGTCCTGTGGCGGGGGAGTTTCAATGAGCAGTTCTTC. It yields the protein CASSVLWRGSFNEQFF. The full variable domain, its missing parts supplied by reference TRBV9 and TRBJ2-1, is DSGVTQTPKHLITATGQRVTLRCSPRSGDLSVYWYQQSLDQGLQFLIQYYNGEERAKGNILERFSAQQFPDLHSELNLSSLELGDSALYFCASSVLWRGSFNEQFFGPGTRLTVL.

V is TRBV27 and J is TRBJ2-5; unclear D gene. V was pared by 5 bases and J by 5 bases, with 12 bases between. This CDR3 spans 13 amino acids. Germline values: CDR1 MNHEY, CDR2 SMNVEV (reference sequence). CDR3 in amino acids: CASSPIMVETQYF. For the CDR3, the DNA is TGTGCCAGCAGTCCTATTATGGTGGAGACCCAGTACTTC.

The CDR3 DNA follows: TGTGCCAGCAGTCCGGCGCCTGGGGACACCGGGGAGCTGTTTTTT. Its protein is CASSPAPGDTGELFF. The chain links TRBV28 to TRBJ2-2; no clear D. In germline, CDR1 is MDHEN, CDR2 SYDVKM. The CDR3 covers 15 residues. V lost 5 bases, J lost 3 bases, and 13 bases lay in between. Based on the CDR3 plus reference TRBV28 and TRBJ2-2, the full variable domain is DVKVTQSSRYLVKRTGEKVFLECVQDMDHENMFWYRQDPGLGLRLIYFSYDVKMKEKGDIPEGYSVSREKKERFSLILESASTNQTSMYLCASSPAPGDTGELFFGEGSRLTVL.

The chain combines TRBV10-3 with TRBJ1-1; D might be TRBD1 (5 bases). CDR1 and CDR2 from the germline V gene are ENHRY and SYGVKD. Trimming removed 7 bases from V and 2 bases from J, with 14 bases in between. This CDR3 is 14 amino acids long. The CDR3 is CAITGGNRNTEAFF. CDR3 sequence (DNA): TGTGCCATCACTGGGGGGAACCGAAACACTGAAGCTTTCTTT.

This chain links TRBV6-4 with TRBJ2-2; 8 bases map to TRBD1. This CDR3 has 14 amino acids. Germline CDR1 MRHNA, CDR2 SNTAGT. With V trimmed by 6 bases and J by 4 bases, 4 bases remained unmatched. The CDR3 DNA is TGTGCCAGCAGGGACAGGGCGGTCACCGGGGAGCTGTTTTTT. Translated, it gives CASRDRAVTGELFF.

This clone has just one count. The rearrangement links TRBV27 to TRBJ2-4; possibly TRBD1 for D (6 bases). Per the germline V gene, CDR1 is MNHEY and CDR2 is SMNVEV (reference sequence). V was pared by 3 bases and J by 1 base, with 7 bases between. CDR3 size: 14 residues. The CDR3 protein is CASSFDRAKNIQYF. CDR3 sequence (DNA): TGTGCCAGCAGTTTCGACAGGGCCAAAAACATTCAGTACTTC.

The chain carries TRBV5-1 and TRBJ1-5; D might be TRBD1 (5 bases). The V gene's germline CDR1 is SGHRS and CDR2 YFSETQ. The CDR3 spans 15 residues. Trimming pared 4 bases from V and 1 base from J, leaving 12 bases between. CDR3 nucleotides: TGCGCCAGCAGCGTAGGGACGGAAAGCAATCAGCCCCAGCATTTT. Amino acid sequence: CASSVGTESNQPQHF.

This sequence joins TRBV25-1 and TRBJ1-1, with D unclear. V was pared by 6 bases and J by 0 bases, with 11 bases between. This CDR3 comprises 14 residues. The germline V gene encodes CDR1 MGHDK and CDR2 SYGVNS. As DNA, the CDR3 is TGTGCCAGCAGGGACGGGCTCATGAACACTGAAGCTTTCTTT. Translation gives CASRDGLMNTEAFF.

This clone was detected once. The chain recombines TRBV29-1 with TRBJ2-5; 9 bases line up with TRBD1. In germline, CDR1 is SQVTM, CDR2 ANQGSEA. This CDR3 comprises 16 residues. Trimming cost V 6 bases and J 5 bases; bases outside gene matches: 16. The CDR3 is CSVETPGTGFIETQYF. In DNA, the CDR3 is TGCAGCGTCGAAACTCCGGGGACAGGGTTCATCGAGACCCAGTACTTC.

The rearrangement joins TRBV3-1 (or the pseudogene TRBV3-2) to TRBJ2-5, with D unclear. V was clipped by 4 bases and J by 1 base, with 10 bases between them. This CDR3 region has 14 residues. The germline gives CDR1 LGHDT, CDR2 YNNKEL (reference sequence). CDR3 protein: CASSPNLGQETQYF. The DNA for the CDR3 is TGTGCCAGCAGCCCCAATTTAGGCCAAGAGACCCAGTACTTC.